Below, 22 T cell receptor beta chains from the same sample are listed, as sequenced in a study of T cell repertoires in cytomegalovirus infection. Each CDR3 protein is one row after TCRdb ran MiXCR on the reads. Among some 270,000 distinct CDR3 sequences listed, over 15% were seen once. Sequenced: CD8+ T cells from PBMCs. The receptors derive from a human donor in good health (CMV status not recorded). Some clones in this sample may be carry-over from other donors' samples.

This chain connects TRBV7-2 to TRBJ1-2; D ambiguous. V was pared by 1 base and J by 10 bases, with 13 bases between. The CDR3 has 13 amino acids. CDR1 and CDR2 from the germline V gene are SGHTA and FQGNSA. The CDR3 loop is CASSLDVGGVYTF. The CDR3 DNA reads TGTGCCAGCAGCTTAGATGTCGGAGGAGTCTACACCTTC.

CDR3 amino acids: CASSGVGDRGVSDSNQPQHF. The CDR3, as DNA: TGTGCCAGCAGCGGGGTGGGTGACAGGGGGGTCTCGGATAGCAATCAGCCCCAGCATTTT. V is TRBV2 and J is TRBJ1-5; 9 bases are a match to TRBD1. Germline trimming cut 6 bases from V and 0 bases from J; bases unmatched to any gene: 18. The CDR3 covers 20 residues. Germline V gene data show CDR1 as SNHLY and CDR2 as FYNNEI.

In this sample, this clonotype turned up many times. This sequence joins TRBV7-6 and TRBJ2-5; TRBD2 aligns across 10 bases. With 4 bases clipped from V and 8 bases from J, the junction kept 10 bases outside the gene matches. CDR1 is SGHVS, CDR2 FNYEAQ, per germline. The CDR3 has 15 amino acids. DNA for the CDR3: TGTGCCAGCAGCTCCCCCGGGACTAGCGCTGTCACCCAGTACTTC. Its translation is CASSSPGTSAVTQYF.

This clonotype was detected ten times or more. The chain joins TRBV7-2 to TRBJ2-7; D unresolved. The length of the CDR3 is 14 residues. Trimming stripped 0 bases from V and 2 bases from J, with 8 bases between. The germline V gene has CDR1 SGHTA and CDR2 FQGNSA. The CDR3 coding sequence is TGTGCCAGCAGCTTAGCGGACGGAGCCTACGAGCAGTACTTC. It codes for CASSLADGAYEQYF. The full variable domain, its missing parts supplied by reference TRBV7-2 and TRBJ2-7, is GAGVSQSPSNKVTEKGKDVELRCDPISGHTALYWYRQSLGQGLEFLIYFQGNSAPDKSGLPSDRFSAERTGGSVSTLTIQRTQQEDSAVYLCASSLADGAYEQYFGPGTRLTVT.

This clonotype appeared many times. CDR3 coding DNA: TGTCTTCCGGGACCAATCTCCTATAATTCACCCCTCCACTTT. This translates into CLPGPISYNSPLHF. The chain couples TRBV7-9 to TRBJ1-6; D is possibly TRBD1 (5 bases). Germline CDR1 is SEHNR and CDR2 is FQNEAQ (reference sequence). The CDR3 covers 14 residues.

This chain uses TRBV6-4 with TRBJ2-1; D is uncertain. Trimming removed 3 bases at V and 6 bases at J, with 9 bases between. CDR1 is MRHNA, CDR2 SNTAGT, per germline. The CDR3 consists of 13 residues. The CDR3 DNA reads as TGTGCCAGCAGTGAGACCGACTTCAATGAGCAGTTCTTC. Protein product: CASSETDFNEQFF.

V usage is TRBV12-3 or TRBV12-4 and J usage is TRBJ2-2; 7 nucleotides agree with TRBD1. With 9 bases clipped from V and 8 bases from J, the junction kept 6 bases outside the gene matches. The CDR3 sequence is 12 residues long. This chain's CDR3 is CASNRGLGELFF. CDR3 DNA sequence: TGTGCCAGTAACAGGGGATTAGGGGAGCTGTTTTTT.

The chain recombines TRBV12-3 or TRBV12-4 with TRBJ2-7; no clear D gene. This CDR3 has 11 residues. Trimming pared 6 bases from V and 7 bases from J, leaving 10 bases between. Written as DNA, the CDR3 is TGTGCCAGCAGCCCTAAAATTGAGCAGTACTTC. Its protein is CASSPKIEQYF.

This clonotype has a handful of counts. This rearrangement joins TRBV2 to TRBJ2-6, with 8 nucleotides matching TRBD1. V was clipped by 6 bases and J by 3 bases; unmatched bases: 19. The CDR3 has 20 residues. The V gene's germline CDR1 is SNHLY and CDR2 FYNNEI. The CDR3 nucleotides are TGTGCCAGCAGGACAGGGACGGACAGGGCCTTTCATGATGGGGCCAACGTCCTGACTTTC. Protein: CASRTGTDRAFHDGANVLTF.

Here the CDR3 DNA reads TGTGCCAGCAGCGACCTAGGGACAGGGGCTTTCCCGGTCTACAATGAGCAGTTCTTC. Translation: CASSDLGTGAFPVYNEQFF. The V call is TRBV5-6, the J call TRBJ2-1; TRBD1 matches at 10 bases. Germline V gives CDR1 SGHDT, CDR2 YYEEEE. V gave up 4 bases and J gave up 3 bases; unmatched junction bases: 16. CDR3 size: 19 residues.

CDR3 DNA: TGCAGCGTTGTTCAAGCGGGGGATACCTACGAGCAGTACTTC. Amino acids: CSVVQAGDTYEQYF. This chain links TRBV29-1 with TRBJ2-7; 8 positions agree with TRBD2. The V gene end was trimmed by 4 bases and the J gene end by 2 bases; junction bases not matched to a gene: 7. CDR1 is SQVTM and CDR2 is ANQGSEA in the germline V gene. The CDR3 extends over 14 amino acids.

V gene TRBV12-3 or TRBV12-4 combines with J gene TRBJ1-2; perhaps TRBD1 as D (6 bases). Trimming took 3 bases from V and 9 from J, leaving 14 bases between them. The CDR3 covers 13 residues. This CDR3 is CASSFEGTSRYTF. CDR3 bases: TGTGCCAGCAGTTTTGAGGGGACATCTCGCTACACCTTC.

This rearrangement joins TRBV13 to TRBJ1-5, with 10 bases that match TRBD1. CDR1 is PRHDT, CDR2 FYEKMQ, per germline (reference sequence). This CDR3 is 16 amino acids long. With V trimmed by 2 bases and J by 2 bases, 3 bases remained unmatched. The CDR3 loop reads CASSLRQGAGNQPQHF. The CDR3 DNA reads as TGTGCCAGCAGCTTAAGACAGGGGGCAGGCAATCAGCCCCAGCATTTT.

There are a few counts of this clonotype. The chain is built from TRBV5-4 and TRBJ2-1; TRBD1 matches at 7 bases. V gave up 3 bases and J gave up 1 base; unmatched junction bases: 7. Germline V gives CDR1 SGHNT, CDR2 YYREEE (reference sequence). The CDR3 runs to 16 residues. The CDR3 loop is CASSSTGDRSYNEQFF. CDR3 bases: TGTGCCAGCAGCTCTACCGGGGACAGATCCTACAATGAGCAGTTCTTC.

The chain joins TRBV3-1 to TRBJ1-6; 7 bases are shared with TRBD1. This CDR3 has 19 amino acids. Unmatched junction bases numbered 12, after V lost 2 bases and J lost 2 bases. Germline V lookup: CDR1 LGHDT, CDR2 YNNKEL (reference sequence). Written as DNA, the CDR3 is TGTGCCAGCAGCCAAATCTTCGGGGAGGGGGCAACCTATAATTCACCCCTCCACTTT. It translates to CASSQIFGEGATYNSPLHF.

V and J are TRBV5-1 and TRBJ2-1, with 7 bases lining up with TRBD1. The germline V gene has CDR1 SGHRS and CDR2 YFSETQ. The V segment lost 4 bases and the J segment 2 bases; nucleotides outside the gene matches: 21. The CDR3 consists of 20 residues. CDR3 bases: TGCGCCAGCAGCCCACCCCCCGGGACAGTCGCGAACAAAGCCTACAATGAGCAGTTCTTC. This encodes CASSPPPGTVANKAYNEQFF.

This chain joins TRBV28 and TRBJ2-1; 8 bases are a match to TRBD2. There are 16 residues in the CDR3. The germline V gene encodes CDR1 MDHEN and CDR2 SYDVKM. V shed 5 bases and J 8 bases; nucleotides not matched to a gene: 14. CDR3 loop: CASSPFGGGLNDEQFF. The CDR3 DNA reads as TGTGCCAGCAGTCCCTTCGGGGGGGGCCTTAACGATGAGCAGTTCTTC. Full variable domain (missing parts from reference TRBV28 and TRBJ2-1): DVKVTQSSRYLVKRTGEKVFLECVQDMDHENMFWYRQDPGLGLRLIYFSYDVKMKEKGDIPEGYSVSREKKERFSLILESASTNQTSMYLCASSPFGGGLNDEQFFGPGTRLTVL.

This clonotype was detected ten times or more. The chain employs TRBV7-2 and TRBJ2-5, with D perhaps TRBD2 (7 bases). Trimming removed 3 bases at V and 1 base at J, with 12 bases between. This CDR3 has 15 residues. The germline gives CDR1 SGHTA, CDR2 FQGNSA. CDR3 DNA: TGTGCCAGCAGCTTGGGGGGGCGCCTCCAAGAGACCCAGTACTTC. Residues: CASSLGGRLQETQYF.

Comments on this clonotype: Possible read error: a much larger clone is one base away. CDR3 sequence: CACSFSGNSYEQYF. CDR3 DNA sequence: TGTGCCTGCAGTTTCTCTGGAAACTCCTACGAGCAGTACTTC. The chain has TRBV28 and TRBJ2-7; D remains unclear. Germline assignment: CDR1 MDHEN and CDR2 SYDVKM. This CDR3 comprises 14 residues.

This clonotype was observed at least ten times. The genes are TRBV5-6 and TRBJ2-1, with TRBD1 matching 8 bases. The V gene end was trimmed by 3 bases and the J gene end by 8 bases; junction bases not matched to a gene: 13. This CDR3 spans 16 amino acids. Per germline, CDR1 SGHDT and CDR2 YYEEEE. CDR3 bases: TGTGCCAGCAGCTCCGACGGACAGGGCGTTGGGTATGAGCAGTTCTTC. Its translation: CASSSDGQGVGYEQFF.

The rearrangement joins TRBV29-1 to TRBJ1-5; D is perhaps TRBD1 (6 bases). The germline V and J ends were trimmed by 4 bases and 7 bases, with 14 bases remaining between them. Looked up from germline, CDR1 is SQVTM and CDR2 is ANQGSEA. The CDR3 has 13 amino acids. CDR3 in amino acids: CSVATGLEQPQHF. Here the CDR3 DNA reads TGCAGCGTTGCGACAGGTCTGGAGCAGCCCCAGCATTTT.

The CDR3 DNA follows: TGTGCCAGCAGTATCGTCGGGGACAGAATAGTCGATGAGCAGTTCTTC. Encoded protein: CASSIVGDRIVDEQFF. The rearrangement uses TRBV6-2 or TRBV6-3 and TRBJ2-1; the match to TRBD1 covers 7 bases. Looked up from germline, CDR1 is MNHEY and CDR2 is SVGEGT. CDR3 length: 16 amino acids. V shed 5 bases, J shed 8 bases, and the junction held 15 bases outside the gene matches.